A selection of T cell receptor beta chains follows, all from one sample in a study of T cells in localized non-small cell lung cancer. Using immunoSEQ multiplex PCR, the repertoire was profiled, and TCRdb retains in-frame clones only, with some absent. Among over 50,000 clones listed, approximately 83% were seen once. Here the sequenced sample was peripheral blood mononuclear cells, taken before any cancer treatment. The receptor set was obtained from a man aged 35-69 years with stage III lung adenocarcinoma. Both conserved end residues are part of each CDR3. A D gene is named only where the DNA matches it firmly. Size is stated for part of the rows, as once, few or many counts, or as a class when the clone is expanded.

V: TRBV2
size: few
J: TRBJ2-7
D: -
DNA: TGTGCCAGCATAAGAGCCGTGATTGACCGGAGGCAGTACTTC
CDR3: CASIRAVIDRRQYF

V: TRBV19
size: -
J: TRBJ1-1
D: TRBD1
DNA: TGTGCCAGTAGGACGGGACAGGGAATTGAAGCTTTCTTT
CDR3: CASRTGQGIEAFF

V: TRBV19
size: -
J: TRBJ2-5
D: TRBD2
DNA: TGTGCCAGTAGTCCACGGGGTAGCGGGGAAGAGACCCAGTACTTC
CDR3: CASSPRGSGEETQYF

V: TRBV4-1
size: once
J: TRBJ1-2
D: -
DNA: TGCGCCAGCAGCCAAGAGACAGAAAGAGACTATGGCTACACCTTC
CDR3: CASSQETERDYGYTF

V: TRBV11-2
size: -
J: TRBJ1-1
D: -
DNA: TGTGCCAGCAGCTTAAATTCAGTAGAAGCTTTCTTT
CDR3: CASSLNSVEAFF

V: TRBV29-1
size: -
J: TRBJ1-1
D: -
DNA: TGCACCGCTACTGAAGCTTTCTTT
CDR3: CTATEAFF

V: TRBV14
size: -
J: TRBJ1-1
D: -
DNA: TGTGCCAGCAGCCAATCCCTCGCGGCCACTGAAGCTTTCTTT
CDR3: CASSQSLAATEAFF

V: TRBV7-2
size: -
J: TRBJ2-3
D: -
DNA: TGTGCCAGCTCAGTCCCGATCACAGATACGCAGTATTTT
CDR3: CASSVPITDTQYF

V: TRBV2
size: -
J: TRBJ1-1
D: TRBD1
DNA: TGTGCCAGCAGAGTGACCGGGACAGGGGACACTGAAGCTTTCTTT
CDR3: CASRVTGTGDTEAFF

V: TRBV5-1
size: -
J: TRBJ2-5
D: -
DNA: TGCGCCAGCAGCTTGAGGGGTGACCAAGAGACCCAGTACTTC
CDR3: CASSLRGDQETQYF

V: TRBV27
size: once
J: TRBJ2-1
D: -
DNA: TGTGCCAGCAGTCAAACGTATTACGGCAGCAATGAGCAGTTCTTC
CDR3: CASSQTYYGSNEQFF

V: TRBV11-3
size: -
J: TRBJ2-7
D: TRBD1
DNA: TGTGCCAGCAGCTCGGGTCCCCGACAGGGCTACGAGCAGTACTTC
CDR3: CASSSGPRQGYEQYF

V: TRBV18
size: few
J: TRBJ1-1
D: -
DNA: TGTGCCAGCTCACCACAGGAAGGGCCTGACACTGAAGCTTTCTTT
CDR3: CASSPQEGPDTEAFF

V: TRBV6-1
size: -
J: TRBJ2-5
D: -
DNA: TGTGCCAGCAGTGAGAGTTGGGGGGGCGAGAAGACCCAGTACTTC
CDR3: CASSESWGGEKTQYF

V: TRBV12-5
size: -
J: TRBJ1-1
D: -
DNA: TGTGCTAGTGGTTTGGTCCCGGACAGCCTCTTGGGCACTGAAGCTTTCTTT
CDR3: CASGLVPDSLLGTEAFF

V: TRBV6-1
size: -
J: TRBJ1-5
D: -
DNA: TGTGCCAGCAATCCGGGACCAAATCAGCCCCAGCATTTT
CDR3: CASNPGPNQPQHF

V: TRBV4-1
size: -
J: TRBJ2-5
D: -
DNA: TGCGCCAGCAGCCATGGGGTTGGCAGCCAAGAGACCCAGTACTTC
CDR3: CASSHGVGSQETQYF

V: TRBV6-4
size: few
J: TRBJ2-1
D: -
DNA: TGTGCCAGCAGTTCCCACGGGGGTAGGGGGTACGATGAGCAGTTCTTC
CDR3: CASSSHGGRGYDEQFF

V: TRBV30
size: -
J: TRBJ2-1
D: -
DNA: TGTGCCTGGAGTGTATATCTAGCGTCGGGTGAGCAGTTCTTC
CDR3: CAWSVYLASGEQFF

V: TRBV5-6
size: -
J: TRBJ2-2
D: TRBD1
DNA: TGTGCCAGCAGCTTCCGGGACAGGGCCTACACCGGGGAGCTGTTTTTT
CDR3: CASSFRDRAYTGELFF

V: TRBV10-3
size: -
J: TRBJ1-6
D: -
DNA: TGTGCCATCCGCGCCGAATTGGGGCTGAATTCACCCCTCCACTTT
CDR3: CAIRAELGLNSPLHF

V: TRBV2
size: -
J: TRBJ2-2
D: -
DNA: TGTGCCAGCACGGAGGGGGACACTTTTTCTATCACCGGGGAGCTGTTTTTT
CDR3: CASTEGDTFSITGELFF

V: TRBV27
size: -
J: TRBJ2-2
D: -
DNA: TGTGCCAGCAGTTTAGTCGTCACCGGGGAGCTGTTTTTT
CDR3: CASSLVVTGELFF

V: TRBV5-6
size: -
J: TRBJ1-1
D: TRBD1
DNA: TGTGCCAGCAGCTTGAGAGGGGGCGCGGGAACTGAAGCTTTCTTT
CDR3: CASSLRGGAGTEAFF

V: TRBV10-3
size: -
J: TRBJ2-7
D: TRBD2
DNA: TGTGCCTCGGGGGGGGAGGTCGAGCAGTACTTC
CDR3: CASGGEVEQYF

V: TRBV7-2
size: once
J: TRBJ1-1
D: -
DNA: TGTGCCAGCAGCCTCAAACGGACAGCTGAAGCTTTCTTT
CDR3: CASSLKRTAEAFF

V: TRBV2
size: once
J: TRBJ1-2
D: -
DNA: TGTGCCACCCCAAGGGGAGGGAACTATGGCTACACCTTC
CDR3: CATPRGGNYGYTF

V: TRBV29-1
size: -
J: TRBJ2-7
D: -
DNA: TGCAGCGTAAAGGTCACCTACGAGCAGTACTTC
CDR3: CSVKVTYEQYF

V: TRBV6-5
size: -
J: TRBJ1-2
D: -
DNA: TGTGCCAGCAGCATGGTCTACAATGGCTACACCTTC
CDR3: CASSMVYNGYTF

V: TRBV11-2
size: -
J: TRBJ2-5
D: -
DNA: TGTGCCAGCAGCCTCGGGCATTTTAAAGAGACCCAGTACTTC
CDR3: CASSLGHFKETQYF

V: TRBV7-2
size: -
J: TRBJ2-7
D: TRBD1
DNA: TGTGCCAGCAGCTGGACAGGGGGCGCCTACGAGCAGTACTTC
CDR3: CASSWTGGAYEQYF

V: TRBV4-3
size: -
J: TRBJ1-1
D: -
DNA: TGCGCCAGCAGCCAAGATGGAGGGCAGGGGATTTCAGCTTTCTTT
CDR3: CASSQDGGQGISAFF

V: TRBV5-6
size: -
J: TRBJ1-2
D: TRBD1
DNA: TGTGCCAGCAGCTTGCCCGGAGGGGGCCAGCCGGGAGACGGCTACACCTTC
CDR3: CASSLPGGGQPGDGYTF

V: TRBV9
size: -
J: TRBJ1-4
D: -
DNA: TGTGCCAGCAGCGAGGGGGGTGGGCTCGAAAAACTGTTTTTT
CDR3: CASSEGGGLEKLFF

V: TRBV9
size: -
J: TRBJ2-7
D: -
DNA: TGTGCCAGCAGCGCCAGCCAAGGGCTAAACGAGAAGCAGTACTTC
CDR3: CASSASQGLNEKQYF

V: TRBV10-3
size: -
J: TRBJ2-7
D: TRBD2
DNA: TGTGCCATCAGTGGGGGAGGGAAGGTTTCCGAGCAGTACTTC
CDR3: CAISGGGKVSEQYF

V: TRBV5-1
size: once
J: TRBJ2-1
D: TRBD1
DNA: TGCGCCAGCAGCTCGTACTCGGACAGGGCCCCCTACAATGAGCAGTTCTTC
CDR3: CASSSYSDRAPYNEQFF

V: TRBV29-1
size: -
J: TRBJ1-5
D: TRBD1
DNA: TGCAGCGTTGAGGACAGGGGAGGACAGCCCCAGCATTTT
CDR3: CSVEDRGGQPQHF

V: TRBV6-6
size: -
J: TRBJ2-7
D: -
DNA: TGTGCCAGCAGTTCTGGCGGCCCCTACGAGCAGTACTTC
CDR3: CASSSGGPYEQYF

V: TRBV27
size: -
J: TRBJ1-1
D: TRBD1
DNA: TGTGCCAGCAGTTTCACAGGGGCTGAAGCTTTCTTT
CDR3: CASSFTGAEAFF

V: TRBV9
size: -
J: TRBJ2-7
D: -
DNA: TGTGCCAGCAGCCCCTCCTGGGGACAAGCCTCTGGTGAGCAGTACTTC
CDR3: CASSPSWGQASGEQYF

V: TRBV27
size: -
J: TRBJ1-1
D: TRBD1
DNA: TGTGCCAGCAGTACGACAGGGCGGGGGAAGAACACTGAAGCTTTCTTT
CDR3: CASSTTGRGKNTEAFF

V: TRBV5-1
size: -
J: TRBJ2-3
D: -
DNA: TGCGCCAGCAGTACGGACGGGGGGCGCACAGATACGCAGTATTTT
CDR3: CASSTDGGRTDTQYF

V: TRBV5-6
size: -
J: TRBJ2-5
D: -
DNA: TGTGCCAGCAACCGAGTGGGGGCCCAAGAGACCCAGTACTTC
CDR3: CASNRVGAQETQYF

V: TRBV2
size: -
J: TRBJ1-5
D: -
DNA: TGTGCCGGCCAATTAGGAGCAAATCAGCCCCAGCATTTT
CDR3: CAGQLGANQPQHF